The rows below give T cell receptor beta chains drawn from one sample of a study of immune evolution from preneoplasia to lung adenocarcinoma. Profiling relied on immunoSEQ multiplex PCR, and the TCRdb table lists in-frame clones only, not all of them. The sample has about 4,900 clones; 88% are singletons. Sequencing used FFPE invasive lung adenocarcinoma tissue. Receptor source: a person aged 50-59 years with lung adenocarcinoma. Each CDR3 is given with its conserved first and last residue. Each record gives: J gene, V gene, D gene, CDR3 DNA, CDR3 protein. D genes are given only for firm matches.

J: TRBJ1-5
V: TRBV2
D: TRBD1
DNA: TGTGCCAGCACCAGGGGGGGTTACGCTCAGCCCCAGCATTTT
CDR3: CASTRGGYAQPQHF

J: TRBJ2-3
V: TRBV6-6
D: -
DNA: TGTGCCAGCAACCAACAGGGGAAGGGGGGAGATACGCAGTATTTT
CDR3: CASNQQGKGGDTQYF

J: TRBJ2-7
V: TRBV5-6
D: -
DNA: TGTGCCAGCAGCTTTGGGCACACTAAGCAGTACTTC
CDR3: CASSFGHTKQYF

J: TRBJ2-3
V: TRBV2
D: -
DNA: TGTGCCAGCGGAGGAGGCGGGGATACGCAGTATTTT
CDR3: CASGGGGDTQYF

J: TRBJ2-1
V: TRBV6-5
D: -
DNA: TGTGCCAGCAGTCGCCCGATGGGAGAGCAGTTCTTC
CDR3: CASSRPMGEQFF

J: TRBJ1-1
V: TRBV7-8
D: TRBD1
DNA: TGTGCCAGCAGCTTAGTGGCAGGGGGTATCACTGAAGCTTTCTTT
CDR3: CASSLVAGGITEAFF

J: TRBJ2-3
V: TRBV12-5
D: TRBD1
DNA: TGTGCTAATGGTTTGACGGGACAGGGGGCAGATACGCAGTATTTT
CDR3: CANGLTGQGADTQYF

J: TRBJ1-1
V: TRBV10-3
D: TRBD1
DNA: TGTGCCATCAGTTTAGTTCCGGGACAGGGTTTTGAAGCTTTCTTT
CDR3: CAISLVPGQGFEAFF

J: TRBJ1-2
V: TRBV19
D: -
DNA: TGTGCCAGTACCGATTTCTATGGCTACACCTTC
CDR3: CASTDFYGYTF

J: TRBJ1-5
V: TRBV28
D: -
DNA: TGTGCCAGCAGCTCTACAGGGAGACGCAATCAGCCCCAGCATTTT
CDR3: CASSSTGRRNQPQHF

J: TRBJ1-1
V: TRBV28
D: -
DNA: TGTGCCAGCACCCCCCAGGTCAGAATTGAAGCTTTCTTT
CDR3: CASTPQVRIEAFF